The clone carrying this T cell receptor beta chain was seen more than once but under ten times. These data originate in a study of T cells after yellow fever vaccination. Germline values: CDR1 SGHDT, CDR2 YYEEEE. The CDR3 is 13 residues long. The V end was cut by 7 bases, the J end by 4 bases, with 13 bases between. Template switching with 5'RACE generated the TCR cDNA and added a universal primer site and UMIs. Each CDR3 protein is one row after TCRdb ran MiXCR on the 5' RACE reads. This sample has a few hundred thousand distinct CDR3 sequences, with about 8.3% found just once. The V and J genes are TRBV5-6 and TRBJ2-3; possibly TRBD1 for D (6 bases). The sequence derives from a man aged 18 to 35 who received the YFV17D yellow fever vaccine. The sequencing here drew on PBMCs, taken around 45 days after the first yellow fever vaccination. DNA of the CDR3: TGTGCCAGCGCCCAGGGGTATGCAGATACGCAGTATTTT. Protein product: CASAQGYADTQYF.